This T cell receptor beta chain derives from a study of cytomegalovirus exposure and HLA in healthy donors. Across the whole study: Around 81% of 398 genotyped donors fell in the Caucasian-associated ancestry cluster. Study-level findings and limits: It was reported in a later analysis that an Asian-associated ancestry cluster showed fewer N-insertions than the roughly 710-donor mean. There were 150 to 200 TCR beta chains listed as cytomegalovirus-associated. What a later analysis showed was that several of the most significant clusters appeared linked to common viral pathogens.

The PCR ran on 60 Vbeta and 13 Jbeta primers. Sequencing was performed with immunoSEQ multiplex PCR; in TCRdb, only in-frame clones are kept and a portion is missing. This sample has about 140,000 clones, with about three quarters found just once. Germline CDR1 is SGHTS and CDR2 is YDEGEE. Trimming removed 4 bases from V and 3 bases from J, with 19 bases in between. The CDR3 is made up of 16 amino acids. Details on this clone: Its antigen remains unknown.

Sequences were obtained from PBMCs. V is TRBV5-8 and J is TRBJ1-2; a weak D match, TRBD1 (5 bases). The clonotype originates from a man aged 25 to 40 in good health and CMV-seropositive. The CDR3 region is CASSRRQSLFDYGYTF. The CDR3 DNA follows: TGTGCCAGCAGCAGAAGACAGAGCCTTTTCGACTATGGCTACACCTTC.